The rows below give T cell receptor beta chains drawn from one sample of a study of CD8 T cells in ankylosing spondylitis. TCRdb used MiXCR to reprocess the 5' RACE reads, holding one entry per CDR3 protein. This sample has 150,000 or so distinct CDR3 sequences; roughly 12% occur once, and the top ten carry about 28%. What was sequenced was blood, either unsorted or a sorted T cell fraction (not recorded which). These receptors were obtained from a male donor with ankylosing spondylitis or in good health (not recorded which). The CDR3 runs from the conserved cysteine through the conserved F or W. A D gene is named only where the DNA matches it firmly. Clone size, where shown, is once, few, many, or a class for clones that have expanded.

clone_size d_call j_call v_call cdr3_aa
few NA TRBJ2-7 TRBV6-5 CASSYGGKGRGDEQYF
many NA TRBJ2-1 TRBV29-1 CSVERLRGGALLDNEQFF
few NA TRBJ1-1 TRBV20-1 CSAPTENTEAFF
once NA TRBJ1-1 TRBV12-2 CAMGHPSREAFF
few NA TRBJ2-4 TRBV11-3 CASSRPGGGVAKNIQYF
many TRBD1 TRBJ2-1 TRBV6-5 CASSYPRQGAYDNEQFF
many TRBD1 TRBJ1-2 TRBV20-1 CSATNNLGQGYGYTF
NA NA TRBJ2-3 TRBV6-8 CASPDRRLTDTQYF
few NA TRBJ1-5 TRBV6-1 CASSEFGNQPQHF
few NA TRBJ1-1 TRBV20-1 CSAIGAGNTEAFF
many NA TRBJ2-2 TRBV5-1 CASRGSGELFF
many NA TRBJ2-5 TRBV15 CATSRDTDETQYF
many NA TRBJ1-1 TRBV5-1 CASSLNRQRNTEAFF
many TRBD1 TRBJ2-7 TRBV5-5 CASTQLPGQGSYEQYF
many NA TRBJ2-7 TRBV7-2 CASSSPSLYEQYF
many NA TRBJ2-1 TRBV18 CASSPLPGTKNEQFF
many TRBD2 TRBJ2-1 TRBV12-3/TRBV12-4 CASSILAGGRDEQFF
NA TRBD2 TRBJ2-5 TRBV9 CASSQATSGGAQYF
many TRBD1 TRBJ1-2 TRBV6-2/TRBV6-3 CASSHRDRAYGYTF
NA NA TRBJ2-6 TRBV18 CASSPGAGANVLTF
few NA TRBJ1-4 TRBV11-2 CASSRNRAPVNEKLFF
many TRBD1 TRBJ2-7 TRBV29-1 CSVGDSYF
NA TRBD1 TRBJ2-2 TRBV7-2 CASTAGTARTGELFF
many TRBD1 TRBJ2-7 TRBV5-6 CASNPPGTGGHEQYF
many TRBD1 TRBJ2-7 TRBV5-1 CASSRTGGLYEQYF
many NA TRBJ2-3 TRBV6-6 CASLSSTDTQYF
many TRBD2 TRBJ2-1 TRBV29-1 CSVDRRLANEQFF
NA NA TRBJ1-4 TRBV4-1 CASSQELSGVGWLIPTNEKLFF
many NA TRBJ2-3 TRBV10-3 CAISPKGSGGTDTQYF
many NA TRBJ2-5 TRBV25-1 CASSDSWETQYF
many TRBD2 TRBJ2-5 TRBV13 CASSSTSGGQETQYF
many NA TRBJ2-4 TRBV4-2 CASSQDPGRRGKNIQYF
many NA TRBJ1-2 TRBV4-1 CASSQEPHGQAKDGYTF
many TRBD2 TRBJ2-1 TRBV20-1 CSARGTSGSSYNEQFF
many NA TRBJ1-2 TRBV9 CASSVGVGVTNYGYTF
many TRBD1 TRBJ2-7 TRBV27 CASSRQGFSYEQYF
many NA TRBJ1-5 TRBV20-1 CSASRSSNQPQHF
NA NA TRBJ2-7 TRBV20-1 CSARSQGNSYEQYF
NA TRBD2 TRBJ2-3 TRBV6-4 CASSNPPGLGEPTTATDTQYF
many TRBD2 TRBJ2-5 TRBV5-1 CATSGLAGQETQYF
many NA TRBJ1-2 TRBV20-1 CSAYSFGQGSAGYTF
NA NA TRBJ1-1 TRBV12-3/TRBV12-4 CASSLRRGHTEAFF
many NA TRBJ2-5 TRBV29-1 CSVDREYQETQYF
many TRBD2 TRBJ2-3 TRBV6-1 CASSEALGGGTDTQYF
many TRBD1 TRBJ2-4 TRBV6-2/TRBV6-3 CASSYSGQGNIQYF
many TRBD1 TRBJ2-7 TRBV10-3 CAISEPGQGVHEQYF
few NA TRBJ2-7 TRBV12-3/TRBV12-4 CASSQNLQGGYEQYF
few NA TRBJ1-3 TRBV20-1 CCASSSPEMPGNTIYF